This T cell receptor beta chain is from a study of T cells after yellow fever vaccination. In its sample, this clonotype was seen a few times. Antigen: not known. The length of the CDR3 is 13 residues. Looked up from germline, CDR1 is SNHLY and CDR2 is FYNNEI. V dropped 4 bases and J dropped 6 bases, with 10 bases sitting between them. Study-wide findings and caveats: Some clonotypes were seen in both the CD4 and the CD8 compartments. These made up a small share and likely arose from convergent recombination.

They built TCR cDNA with 5'RACE template switching, a step that put in a universal primer site and UMIs. MiXCR, run by TCRdb on the 5' RACE reads, gives a single entry per CDR3 protein. The sample holds 620,000 or so distinct CDR3 sequences, around an eighth seen once. The sequence derives from a man in his thirties or forties who received the YFV17D yellow fever vaccine. This specimen was PBMCs, taken on the day of the yellow fever booster vaccination. The genes are TRBV2 and TRBJ1-5; D is unclear. This chain's CDR3 is CASSVSGPQPQHF. The CDR3 DNA reads as TGTGCCAGCAGTGTATCGGGTCCTCAGCCCCAGCATTTT.